This T cell receptor beta chain came from a study of blood T cell repertoires in COVID-19. Study background: The United States, Italy and Spain provided the acute and convalescent COVID-19 samples.

This table comes from immunoSEQ multiplex PCR, and its TCRdb copy is limited to in-frame clones, with some not included. The sample has about 370,000 clones; roughly 90% are singletons. Patients of the Seattle cohort, enrolled during active infection, were followed longitudinally. V was trimmed by 0 bases and J by 8 bases, leaving 16 bases between them. The germline gives CDR1 LGHNA, CDR2 YSLEER. This CDR3 has 15 residues. The source of this sequence is a woman aged 25 to 39 with COVID-19, enrolled during active disease. The sequencing input was peripheral blood. The gene calls are TRBV4-3 and TRBJ1-2; D perhaps matches TRBD1 (5 bases). DNA of the CDR3: TGCGCCAGCAGCCAAGACCTCACAGGATTGGGCGGCTACACCTTC. It specifies CASSQDLTGLGGYTF.